This T cell receptor (beta chain) was documented in a study of CD8 T cells in Susac syndrome. Germline loops: CDR1 SQVTM, CDR2 ANQGSEA. This CDR3 comprises 16 residues. V lost 2 bases and J lost 5; bases outside the gene matches: 9. This clonotype was detected once. RNA was extracted with the RNeasy kit, and a quantity of 0.5 to 1 ug was reverse transcribed using random hexamers. A single record per CDR3 protein comes from TCRdb applying MiXCR to the immunoSEQ multiplex PCR reads. The profile shows 250,000 or so distinct CDR3 sequences, about 94% of them singletons. The genes are TRBV29-1 and TRBJ2-1, with 10 bases identical to TRBD2. What was sequenced was CD4+ T cells from PBMCs. This receptor was taken from a human donor with multiple sclerosis. DNA for the CDR3: TGCAGCGTTGAAAAGGGAGCGGGGGGGGTGGACAATGAGCAGTTCTTC. It is translated as CSVEKGAGGVDNEQFF.